A selection of T cell receptor beta chains follows, all from one sample in a study of blood T cell repertoires in COVID-19. TCRdb's table, derived via immunoSEQ multiplex PCR, lists solely in-frame clones and lacks some. The sample contains fewer than 250,000 clones, roughly four fifths of which appear only once. Sequenced material: peripheral blood. These receptors all come from a woman in her 70s with active or convalescent COVID-19. CDR3s include the opening cysteine and the closing phenylalanine or tryptophan. Fields, in order: V gene, CDR3 length, clone size, D gene, J gene, CDR3 protein, CDR3 DNA. A D gene is named only where the DNA matches it firmly. Clone size is not always given. Where it is, it says once, few, many or a class for expanded clones.

>TRBV19|15|-|TRBD1|TRBJ1-4
CASTNRGGRSEKLFF
TGTGCCAGTACTAACAGGGGGGGCAGGAGTGAAAAACTGTTTTTT
>TRBV28|16|-|TRBD1|TRBJ1-4
CASSYSTGGSGEKLFF
TGTGCCAGCAGTTATTCAACAGGGGGGTCGGGTGAAAAACTGTTTTTT
>TRBV24-1|14|-|-|TRBJ2-7
CATSDPRGPYEQYF
TGTGCCACCAGTGACCCAAGGGGCCCCTACGAGCAGTACTTC
>TRBV7-8|15|-|-|TRBJ2-1
CASSYVPSSYNEQFF
TGTGCCAGCAGCTACGTCCCGAGCTCCTACAATGAGCAGTTCTTC
>TRBV19|16|-|-|TRBJ1-5
CASSILPLRVNQPQHF
TGTGCCAGTAGTATTCTGCCCCTCAGGGTTAATCAGCCCCAGCATTTT
>TRBV7-9|12|-|-|TRBJ2-5
CASSLGTGTQYF
TGTGCCAGCAGCCTGGGTACGGGGACCCAGTACTTC
>TRBV19|16|once|-|TRBJ2-6
CASSSPLPSGANVLTF
TGTGCCAGTAGTTCACCCCTACCCTCTGGGGCCAACGTCCTGACTTTC
>TRBV5-1|14|-|-|TRBJ2-7
CASSLGQGVDEQYF
TGCGCCAGCAGCCTGGGGCAGGGTGTCGACGAGCAGTACTTC
>TRBV9|14|-|-|TRBJ2-7
CASSVTGFAYEQYF
TGTGCCAGCAGCGTAACGGGTTTTGCCTACGAGCAGTACTTC
>TRBV27|15|few|-|TRBJ2-3
CASSLFGTSTDTQYF
TGTGCCAGCAGTTTATTCGGGACTAGCACAGATACGCAGTATTTT
>TRBV9|13|once|-|TRBJ1-2
CASSLQDNYGYTF
TGTGCCAGCAGCTTGCAGGATAACTATGGCTACACCTTC
>TRBV12-2|17|-|-|TRBJ2-5
CASRDLLAESSRETQYF
TGTGCAAGTCGCGACCTACTAGCGGAGTCATCAAGAGAGACCCAGTACTTC
>TRBV6-4|18|-|-|TRBJ1-3
CASQGRGTRSSSGNTIYF
TGTGCCAGCCAGGGGCGGGGGACACGTTCGAGCTCTGGAAACACCATATATTTT
>TRBV19|13|-|-|TRBJ1-1
CASSMKRDSEAFF
TGTGCCAGTAGTATGAAGAGGGACTCTGAAGCTTTCTTT
>TRBV11-2|16|-|TRBD2|TRBJ2-2
CASSLGLAVNTGELFF
TGTGCCAGCAGCTTAGGCCTAGCGGTGAACACCGGGGAGCTGTTTTTT
>TRBV29-1|13|-|-|TRBJ2-7
CSVTQGSLYEQYF
TGCAGCGTCACACAGGGTAGTCTCTACGAGCAGTACTTC
>TRBV28|15|-|TRBD2|TRBJ2-1
CASRKHGTSGGEQFF
TGTGCCAGCAGAAAGCACGGGACTAGCGGTGGCGAGCAGTTCTTC
>TRBV5-1|14|-|-|TRBJ2-5
CASSLGGGRETQYF
TGCGCCAGCAGCCTGGGAGGAGGGAGGGAGACCCAGTACTTC
>TRBV7-2|14|-|-|TRBJ2-3
CASSMGGPPDTQYF
TGTGCCAGCAGCATGGGGGGGCCTCCAGATACGCAGTATTTT
>TRBV11-2|15|once|TRBD2|TRBJ2-1
CASSATSGIVNEQFF
TGTGCCAGCAGCGCGACTAGCGGGATCGTCAATGAGCAGTTCTTC
>TRBV28|16|-|-|TRBJ2-7
CASSLSQGSAVYEQYF
TGTGCCAGCAGTTTATCGCAGGGTTCGGCGGTATACGAGCAGTACTTC
>TRBV18|16|-|-|TRBJ2-2
CASSLVFGTNTGELFF
TGTGCCAGCTCACTGGTCTTCGGGACGAACACCGGGGAGCTGTTTTTT
>TRBV3-1/TRBV3-2|17|once|TRBD2|TRBJ2-7
CASSQADAGVQSYEQYF
TGTGCCAGCAGCCAAGCGGATGCGGGAGTCCAGTCCTACGAGCAGTACTTC
>TRBV2|15|-|-|TRBJ2-2
CASMREEANTGELFF
TGTGCCAGCATGAGGGAGGAAGCGAACACCGGGGAGCTGTTTTTT
>TRBV6-6|16|-|TRBD1|TRBJ1-1
CASIAGGTGGNTEAFF
TGTGCCAGCATCGCAGGTGGGACAGGGGGCAACACTGAAGCTTTCTTT
>TRBV11-2|18|-|TRBD2|TRBJ2-1
CASSPQRGNPSSYNEQFF
TGTGCCAGCAGCCCTCAGCGGGGGAACCCCAGCTCCTACAATGAGCAGTTCTTC
>TRBV2|13|-|-|TRBJ1-2
CASSFDSRYGYTF
TGTGCCAGCAGTTTCGACAGCCGCTATGGCTACACCTTC
>TRBV5-1|15|-|-|TRBJ2-3
CASSLAGGTTDTQYF
TGCGCCAGCAGCTTGGCAGGCGGGACCACAGATACGCAGTATTTT
>TRBV5-1|15|-|TRBD2|TRBJ2-2
CASSGGTTNTGELFF
TGCGCCAGCAGCGGCGGGACTACTAACACCGGGGAGCTGTTTTTT